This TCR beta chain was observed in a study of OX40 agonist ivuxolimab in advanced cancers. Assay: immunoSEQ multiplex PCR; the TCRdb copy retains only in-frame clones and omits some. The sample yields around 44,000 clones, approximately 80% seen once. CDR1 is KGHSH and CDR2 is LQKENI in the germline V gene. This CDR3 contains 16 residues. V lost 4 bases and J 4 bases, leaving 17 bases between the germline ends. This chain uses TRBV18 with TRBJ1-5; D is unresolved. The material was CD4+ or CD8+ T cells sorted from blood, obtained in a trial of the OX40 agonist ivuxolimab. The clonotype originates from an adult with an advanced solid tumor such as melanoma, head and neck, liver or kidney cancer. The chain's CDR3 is CASSRSHTDLNQPQHF. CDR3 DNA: TGTGCCAGCTCACGAAGCCACACCGACCTTAATCAGCCCCAGCATTTT.